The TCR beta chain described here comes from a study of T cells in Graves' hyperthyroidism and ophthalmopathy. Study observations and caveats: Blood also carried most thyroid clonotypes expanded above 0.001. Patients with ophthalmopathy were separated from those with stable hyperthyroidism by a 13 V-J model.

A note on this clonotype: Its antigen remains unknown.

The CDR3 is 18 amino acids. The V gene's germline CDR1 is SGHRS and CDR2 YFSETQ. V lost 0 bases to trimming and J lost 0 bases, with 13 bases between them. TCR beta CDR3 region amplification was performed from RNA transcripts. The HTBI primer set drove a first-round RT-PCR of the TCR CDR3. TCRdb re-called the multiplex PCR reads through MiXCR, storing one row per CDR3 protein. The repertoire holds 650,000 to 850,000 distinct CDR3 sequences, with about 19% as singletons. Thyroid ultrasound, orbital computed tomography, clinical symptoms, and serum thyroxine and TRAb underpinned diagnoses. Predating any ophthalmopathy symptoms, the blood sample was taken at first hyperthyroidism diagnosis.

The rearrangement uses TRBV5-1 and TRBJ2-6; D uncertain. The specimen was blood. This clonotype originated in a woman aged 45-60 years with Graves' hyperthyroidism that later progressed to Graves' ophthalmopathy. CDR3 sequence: CASSLDSSTSSGANVLTF. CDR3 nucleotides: TGCGCCAGCAGCTTGGACTCATCGACCTCCTCTGGGGCCAACGTCCTGACTTTC.